This T cell receptor beta chain was captured in a study of blood T cell repertoires in COVID-19. As for the study in general: Samples representing acute and convalescent COVID-19 were sourced from the United States, Italy and Spain. From T cells, B-cell-depleted T cells, or PBMCs came the material, which was cDNA or gDNA.

Original analysis: From reference gene primer amplification, estimates of nucleated cell counts were derived. Clones were read by immunoSEQ multiplex PCR, and TCRdb kept only the in-frame ones, dropping some. The V and J calls and clone size were taken over from that table, and D and trimming were inferred from the DNA. The data show 130,000 or so clones, around 89% seen once. CDR3 length: 15 residues. The germline gives CDR1 PRHDT, CDR2 FYEKMQ (reference sequence). The V gene end was trimmed by 5 bases and the J gene end by 4 bases; junction bases not matched to a gene: 9. Patients from Seattle were sampled longitudinally, starting during active infection.

V and J are TRBV13 and TRBJ1-1; TRBD1 matches 8 bases. Sequenced: peripheral blood. This receptor was obtained from a man aged 60 to 75 with COVID-19, enrolled during active disease. The CDR3 here is CASSPRYRGITEAFF. The CDR3 DNA reads as TGTGCCAGCAGCCCACGCTACAGGGGGATCACTGAAGCTTTCTTT.